The source of this T cell receptor beta chain is a study of T-cell reconstitution after alpha-beta-depleted transplantation in children (TCRdb year 2016). At the level of the whole study: The study quantitatively tracked T-cell immune reconstitution after TCRalphabeta/CD19-depleted allogeneic hematopoietic cell transplantation in children using TCR repertoire profiling.

From the cysteine up to the phenylalanine, the CDR3 has a length of 16 residues. Here the CDR3 DNA is all that survives: 48 bases in frame from base 1. The germline V end is reduced by 2 bases and the J end by 5 bases; junction bases left unmatched: 7. From a lookup of the germline V gene, CDR1 and CDR2 are MDHEN and SYDVKM. The treatment or condition tag for this specimen amounts to: allogeneic hematopoietic cell transplantation with graft depleted of TCRalphabeta T cells and CD19 B cells. TCRalphabeta/CD19-depleted allogeneic hematopoietic cell grafts were given to the transplant recipients, all of whom were children. Findings and caveats that apply to the study as a whole: About two months after transplant, the apparently early recovery of alphabetaT-cell counts reportedly depended on just several hundred clones that had expanded rapidly and came from non-depleted graft cells. In some patients, high TCRbeta diversity at day 60 was attributed to recipient T cells and intrathymic progenitors that had survived conditioning. Over subsequent months, a decline in hyperexpanded clone frequencies was noted, and after one year, T-cell counts and TCRbeta diversity were mostly ascribed to newly produced T cells.

This clonotype occurred a few times. Its binding antigen is unknown. Within one base of it there is no much larger clone, and no base qualities were kept. The library came from PCR. For sequencing, an Illumina HiSeq 2500 was employed. TCR libraries were prepared with molecular barcoding, using unique molecular identifiers to normalize TCRbeta repertoire quantification. TCRdb cleaned the public reads at Q25 with fastp, built clones with MiXCR and kept in-frame beta chains. Rows merge per CDR3 protein into single entries with the most common DNA and genes. The table for this sample lists about 540,000 distinct CDR3 sequences; 25% to 30% of them were counted only once. The ten largest clones represent less than 40% of the sample.

This TCR was recovered from a boy in the first two years of life with Wiskott-Aldrich syndrome, due to receive a stem cell transplant. The V and J genes are TRBV28 and TRBJ1-4; the junction holds 8 bases that match TRBD1. The specimen comprised PBMCs, sampled before TCRalphabeta/CD19-depleted stem cell transplant. The CDR3 protein sequence reads: CASSLPDRASNEKLFF. The nucleotide sequence reads as follows: TGTGCCAGCAGTTTACCGGACAGGGCCTCGAATGAAAAACTGTTTTTT.